This T cell receptor beta chain was sequenced for a study of cytomegalovirus exposure and HLA in healthy donors. Overall study results and limits: Some TCR beta chains (roughly 150 of them) were listed as cytomegalovirus-associated. While the bulk of TCR sequences proved rare, some public TCRs turned up in many donors.

In the case of this clone: The antigen remains unidentified.

Method: immunoSEQ multiplex PCR; TCRdb's copy keeps in-frame clones and lacks some. This table has 150,000 to 200,000 clones, 81% appearing once. The CDR3 loop spans 16 amino acids. V lost 4 bases to trimming and J lost 1 base; unmatched junction nucleotides: 7. Germline CDR1 KGHSH, CDR2 LQKENI. The chain carries TRBV18 and TRBJ1-3; the match to TRBD1 covers 7 bases. What was sequenced was PBMCs. The clonotype was recovered from a woman between 25 and 40 years old in good health and CMV-seronegative. CDR3 in amino acids: CASSRAGGSSGNTIYF. The CDR3 nucleotides read TGTGCCAGCTCACGGGCAGGGGGAAGTTCTGGAAACACCATATATTTT.